Below, 16 T cell receptor beta chains from the same sample are listed, as sequenced in a study of PD-1 blockade in classical Hodgkin lymphoma. Produced via immunoSEQ multiplex PCR; TCRdb's table is partial and in-frame only. The sample includes approximately 100,000 clones, 75% to 85% of them seen just once. The time point is: cycle 4 day 1 (C4D1), after six to seven weeks of nivolumab. Brentuximab vedotin exposure varied, and every patient relapsed after autologous stem cell transplantation. This sample comprised peripheral blood mononuclear cells (PBMCs), obtained before the fourth cycle of nivolumab. Every receptor here comes from a human donor with classical Hodgkin lymphoma.

This clone was seen a single time. The V gene is TRBV9, the J gene TRBJ2-5; TRBD1 aligns across 8 bases. The CDR3 has 14 residues. Germline assignment: CDR1 SGDLS and CDR2 YYNGEE. Trimming removed 4 bases from V and 7 bases from J; junction bases left unmatched: 9. CDR3 region: CASSPRDRNPTQYF. DNA for the CDR3: TGTGCCAGCAGCCCCCGGGACAGGAATCCGACCCAGTACTTC.

This chain uses TRBV6-1 with TRBJ1-5, with D tentatively TRBD1 (5 bases). The CDR3 is made up of 17 amino acids. Trimming removed 2 bases from V and 3 bases from J, with 17 bases in between. Germline V gene sequence: CDR1 MNHNS, CDR2 SASEGT. The CDR3 sequence: CASSEPRDRRSNQPQHF. DNA for the CDR3: TGTGCCAGCAGTGAACCCCGGGACCGTCGGTCCAATCAGCCCCAGCATTTT.

This rearrangement joins TRBV7-6 to TRBJ2-2; 13 nucleotides agree with TRBD2. J was trimmed by 0 bases and V by 1 base; bases with no gene match: 2. Germline loops: CDR1 SGHVS, CDR2 FNYEAQ. The length of the CDR3 is 18 residues. CDR3 sequence: CASSLELAGGANTGELFF. The CDR3, as DNA: TGTGCCAGCAGCTTAGAACTAGCGGGAGGGGCGAACACCGGGGAGCTGTTTTTT.

V and J are TRBV5-1 and TRBJ2-1; D uncertain. This CDR3 contains 15 residues. V lost 6 bases, J lost 2 bases, and 15 bases lay in between. The germline V gene has CDR1 SGHRS and CDR2 YFSETQ. CDR3 nucleotides: TGCGCCAGCACCAGAAGGAGTGACGCCTACAATGAGCAGTTCTTC. It is translated as CASTRRSDAYNEQFF.

The genes are TRBV7-2 and TRBJ2-2, with D hard to call. CDR1 is SGHTA, CDR2 FQGNSA, per germline. CDR3 size: 11 residues. V was trimmed by 2 bases and J by 7 bases, leaving 2 bases between them. CDR3 sequence reads: CASSLLGELFF. The CDR3 region has the DNA TGTGCCAGCAGCTTACTCGGGGAGCTGTTTTTT. The entire variable domain, with the rest obtained from reference TRBV7-2 and TRBJ2-2, is as follows: GAGVSQSPSNKVTEKGKDVELRCDPISGHTALYWYRQSLGQGLEFLIYFQGNSAPDKSGLPSDRFSAERTGGSVSTLTIQRTQQEDSAVYLCASSLLGELFFGEGSRLTVL.

The CDR3 spells CACSQGVTAGANVLTF. As DNA, the CDR3 is TGTGCCTGCTCCCAGGGGGTGACAGCTGGGGCCAACGTCCTGACTTTC. The J gene is TRBJ2-6, the V gene TRBV30; 7 nucleotides agree with TRBD1. Germline V lookup: CDR1 GTSNPN, CDR2 SVGIG (reference sequence). V shed 6 bases, J shed 2 bases, and the junction held 10 bases outside the gene matches. There are 16 residues in the CDR3.

This chain connects TRBV10-3 to TRBJ2-3; D ambiguous. This CDR3 spans 15 amino acids. The V and J ends lost 7 bases and 2 bases respectively, with 16 bases between them. Germline CDR1 and CDR2: ENHRY and SYGVKD. This chain's CDR3 is CAIKERWAATDTQYF. For the CDR3, the DNA is TGTGCCATCAAAGAGAGGTGGGCCGCCACAGATACGCAGTATTTT.

This rearrangement joins TRBV5-4 to TRBJ2-1; possibly TRBD2 for D (5 bases). Trimming took 5 bases from V and 10 from J, leaving 22 bases between them. Germline CDR1 reads SGHNT; CDR2 reads YYREEE (reference sequence). This CDR3 has 15 amino acids. The DNA for the CDR3 is TGTGCCAGCAGGGGTGGGCTAGCCTCCTTTGAAGAGCAGTTCTTC. It yields the protein CASRGGLASFEEQFF. Variable domain in full (rest from reference TRBV5-4 and TRBJ2-1): ETGVTQSPTHLIKTRGQQVTLRCSSQSGHNTVSWYQQALGQGPQFIFQYYREEENGRGNFPPRFSGLQFPNYSSELNVNALELDDSALYLCASRGGLASFEEQFFGPGTRLTVL.

The chain joins TRBV29-1 to TRBJ2-1; no definite D call. This CDR3 comprises 12 residues. Trimming shortened V by 2 bases and J by 4 bases, and 6 bases separated the two germline ends. CDR1 SQVTM and CDR2 ANQGSEA come from the germline V gene. In nucleotides, the CDR3 is TGCAGCGTTGAATTGCAGTACAATGAGCAGTTCTTC. It translates to CSVELQYNEQFF.

This clone appeared a few times. The chain is built from TRBV4-1 and TRBJ1-2; perhaps TRBD1 as D (6 bases). There are 15 residues in the CDR3. V dropped 0 bases and J dropped 4 bases, with 12 bases sitting between them. Germline assignment: CDR1 MGHRA and CDR2 YSYEKL. The CDR3 bases are TGCGCCAGCAGCCAAGATGGGGGGCGTTCCTATGGCTACACCTTC. It codes for CASSQDGGRSYGYTF.

This clone has more than one count but fewer than ten. The chain employs TRBV28 and TRBJ1-1; maybe TRBD1 (6 bases). Germline V gives CDR1 MDHEN, CDR2 SYDVKM. The germline V and J ends were trimmed by 6 bases and 1 base, with 9 bases remaining between them. The CDR3 length is 13 residues. The CDR3 region has the DNA TGTGCCAGCAGACAGGGTTGGAACACTGAAGCTTTCTTT. It is translated as CASRQGWNTEAFF.

Notes on this clone: Other nucleotide sequences from this sample produce the same CDR3. The gene calls are TRBV7-2 and TRBJ1-1; possible D gene TRBD1, 6 bases. The CDR3 spans 14 residues. Trimming removed 1 base from V and 4 bases from J, with 10 bases in between. CDR1 and CDR2 (germline): SGHTA, FQGNSA. CDR3 sequence reads: CASSLEGGITEAFF. DNA for the CDR3: TGTGCCAGCAGCTTAGAGGGGGGTATCACTGAAGCTTTCTTT.

The chain has TRBV30 and TRBJ2-1, with TRBD2 as a possible D gene (5 bases). CDR1 is GTSNPN, CDR2 SVGIG, per germline (reference sequence). V shed 0 bases and J shed 0 bases, with 18 bases lying between them. This CDR3 has 18 amino acids. The CDR3 here is CAWSVGRIALSSYNEQFF. In nucleotides, the CDR3 is TGTGCCTGGAGTGTAGGGCGGATAGCGCTGAGCTCCTACAATGAGCAGTTCTTC.

The chain combines TRBV6-1 with TRBJ1-1, with D maybe TRBD1 (5 bases). The CDR3 runs 14 residues. Trimming stripped 4 bases from V and 11 bases from J, with 20 bases between. Germline CDR1 is MNHNS and CDR2 is SASEGT. CDR3 DNA sequence: TGTGCCAGCAGTGGATCCCCACCGAGGGGCTTGGCTTTCTTT. This sequence encodes CASSGSPPRGLAFF.

This clone is medium-sized. This CDR3 is also generated by other DNA sequences in the sample. DNA for the CDR3: TGTGCCAGCAGCCGCGGGTACGAGCAGTACTTC. Translation gives CASSRGYEQYF. The chain joins TRBV11-2 to TRBJ2-7; D is possibly TRBD2 (5 bases). Trimming cost V 5 bases and J 4 bases, with 6 bases left between them. The CDR3 has 11 residues. The V gene's germline CDR1 is SGHAT and CDR2 FQNNGV.

The CDR3 spells CASSEAVGRAKQYF. In DNA form, the CDR3 reads TGTGCCAGCAGTGAAGCGGTAGGGAGGGCCAAGCAGTACTTC. The rearrangement links TRBV2 to TRBJ2-7; TRBD2 aligns across 7 bases. The V segment lost 0 bases and the J segment 8 bases; nucleotides outside the gene matches: 7. Germline CDR1 and CDR2: SNHLY and FYNNEI. CDR3 length: 14 residues.